This T cell receptor beta chain appears in the sequencing data of a study of T cell responses to AZD1222 COVID-19 vaccine. Turning to this clone: No antigen is known for it.

Study results and caveats: Females outnumbered males among donors, who were mostly white British; clonal diversity was possibly underestimated. Spike as a whole was targeted by vaccine-associated CD4 TCRs, dominant at 160-218 and 743-854.

The germline V and J ends were trimmed by 3 bases and 5 bases, with 13 bases remaining between them. CDR3 length equals 14 residues. Germline CDR1 and CDR2: SGHTA and FQGNSA. The data were produced by immunoSEQ multiplex PCR, yet TCRdb's version contains in-frame clones alone and is incomplete. The repertoire has some 95,000 clones, roughly 88% of them found once; the top ten carry roughly 12%. The TCR comes from an adult who received the AZD1222 COVID-19 vaccine. The sequencing used peripheral blood, collected 28 days after the second AZD1222 dose. The chain employs TRBV7-2 and TRBJ2-5; D is unresolved. DNA for the CDR3: TGTGCCAGCAGCTTCGGCAGTCCCTCGGAGACCCAGTACTTC. Its translation is CASSFGSPSETQYF.